This is a list of T cell receptor beta chains from one sample in a study of blood T cell repertoires in COVID-19. Assay: immunoSEQ multiplex PCR; the TCRdb copy retains only in-frame clones and omits some. The table shows around 450,000 clones, with around 87% occurring only once. The sample taken for sequencing was PBMCs or T cells enriched from blood (not recorded which). The receptor source for this set is a woman between 18 and 29 years old who had recovered from COVID-19. CDR3s include the opening cysteine and the closing phenylalanine or tryptophan. D genes are given only for firm matches. Expanded clones get a size class; other rows say once, few or many, or leave the size out.

CDR3: CASSQDWYNSPLHF
DNA: TGTGCCAGCAGCCAAGACTGGTATAATTCACCCCTCCACTTT
J: TRBJ1-6
length: 14
V: TRBV11-2
D: -
size: -

CDR3: CASRFPGTARAEAFF
DNA: TGTGCCTCTAGATTCCCCGGGACAGCCAGGGCTGAAGCTTTCTTT
J: TRBJ1-1
length: 15
V: TRBV30
D: TRBD1
size: -

CDR3: CASRDAGGNTEAFF
DNA: TGTGCCAGCAGAGACGCAGGGGGCAACACTGAAGCTTTCTTT
J: TRBJ1-1
length: 14
V: TRBV6-5
D: TRBD1
size: once

CDR3: CASSPWDRGQTEAFF
DNA: TGCGCCAGCAGCCCCTGGGACAGGGGGCAGACTGAAGCTTTCTTT
J: TRBJ1-1
length: 15
V: TRBV4-1
D: TRBD1
size: -

CDR3: CASRDPGGVRAFF
DNA: TGTGCCAGCAGGGATCCGGGGGGCGTAAGGGCTTTCTTT
J: TRBJ1-1
length: 13
V: TRBV12-3/TRBV12-4
D: -
size: -

CDR3: CASSEFGGVETQYF
DNA: TGTGCCAGCAGTGAATTCGGGGGGGTTGAGACCCAGTACTTC
J: TRBJ2-5
length: 14
V: TRBV2
D: TRBD2
size: -

CDR3: CASSQGDYQRQFF
DNA: TGCGCCAGCAGCCAAGGAGACTACCAACGGCAGTTCTTC
J: TRBJ2-1
length: 13
V: TRBV4-1
D: -
size: -

CDR3: CASSLPWTAFESNEKLFF
DNA: TGTGCCAGCAGTTTACCGTGGACAGCCTTCGAATCTAATGAAAAACTGTTTTTT
J: TRBJ1-4
length: 18
V: TRBV28
D: -
size: few

CDR3: CASSLDGLGLGNGYTF
DNA: TGTGCCAGCAGCTTAGACGGACTCGGGTTGGGGAATGGCTACACCTTC
J: TRBJ1-2
length: 16
V: TRBV11-1
D: -
size: once

CDR3: CSVEALGTSGGSDTQYF
DNA: TGCAGCGTTGAGGCCCTTGGGACTAGCGGGGGGTCAGATACGCAGTATTTT
J: TRBJ2-3
length: 17
V: TRBV29-1
D: TRBD2
size: -

CDR3: CASSWTSGAGELFF
DNA: TGTGCCAGCAGTTGGACTAGCGGGGCCGGGGAGCTGTTTTTT
J: TRBJ2-2
length: 14
V: TRBV9
D: TRBD2
size: -

CDR3: CASHRRTGENEKLFF
DNA: TGTGCCAGCCACCGTCGGACAGGGGAAAATGAAAAACTGTTTTTT
J: TRBJ1-4
length: 15
V: TRBV2
D: TRBD1
size: once

CDR3: CAWSVASSYNSPLHF
DNA: TGTGCCTGGAGTGTAGCGAGCTCCTATAATTCACCCCTCCACTTT
J: TRBJ1-6
length: 15
V: TRBV30
D: -
size: -

CDR3: CASSGEGRDTQYF
DNA: TGTGCCAGCTCTGGGGAGGGGAGAGATACGCAGTATTTT
J: TRBJ2-3
length: 13
V: TRBV3-1/TRBV3-2
D: TRBD2
size: -

CDR3: CASSLGPYLQGMLGEKLFF
DNA: TGTGCCAGTAGTTTGGGGCCCTATCTACAGGGAATGTTAGGGGAAAAACTGTTTTTT
J: TRBJ1-4
length: 19
V: TRBV19
D: -
size: -

CDR3: CASSIGSPSQERYEQYF
DNA: TGTGCCAGCTCGATTGGATCCCCCTCACAGGAGCGCTACGAGCAGTACTTC
J: TRBJ2-7
length: 17
V: TRBV18
D: -
size: -

CDR3: CASQRTLPESLHF
DNA: TGTGCCAGTCAGCGGACCCTACCCGAATCCCTCCACTTT
J: TRBJ1-6
length: 13
V: TRBV2
D: -
size: -

CDR3: CASSEGTEKAYYEQYF
DNA: TGCGCCAGCAGCGAGGGGACAGAGAAAGCCTACTACGAGCAGTACTTC
J: TRBJ2-7
length: 16
V: TRBV5-1
D: TRBD1
size: -

CDR3: CATSGAGANYGYTF
DNA: TGTGCCACCAGTGGGGCCGGGGCTAACTATGGCTACACCTTC
J: TRBJ1-2
length: 14
V: TRBV24-1
D: -
size: -

CDR3: CASRTPGDSTEAFF
DNA: TGTGCCAGCAGGACTCCGGGGGACAGCACTGAAGCTTTCTTT
J: TRBJ1-1
length: 14
V: TRBV28
D: TRBD1
size: -

CDR3: CASSPITGSYGYTF
DNA: TGTGCCAGTAGCCCAATTACAGGGTCCTATGGCTACACCTTC
J: TRBJ1-2
length: 14
V: TRBV19
D: -
size: -

CDR3: CASSLLTSGETQYF
DNA: TGTGCCAGCAGCCTTCTGACTAGCGGAGAGACCCAGTACTTC
J: TRBJ2-5
length: 14
V: TRBV9
D: TRBD2
size: -

CDR3: CATSTKPTGTDTQYF
DNA: TGTGCCACCAGCACCAAGCCAACGGGCACAGATACGCAGTATTTT
J: TRBJ2-3
length: 15
V: TRBV15
D: -
size: -

CDR3: CASSLDSGDGEQYF
DNA: TGCGCCAGCAGTCTGGACAGTGGGGATGGCGAGCAGTACTTC
J: TRBJ2-7
length: 14
V: TRBV5-1
D: -
size: -

CDR3: CASRTRGGAEAFF
DNA: TGTGCCAGCAGGACCAGGGGTGGAGCTGAAGCTTTCTTT
J: TRBJ1-1
length: 13
V: TRBV2
D: -
size: -

CDR3: CASSLDRAPRAYEQYF
DNA: TGTGCCAGCAGCTTAGATCGTGCACCCCGGGCCTACGAGCAGTACTTC
J: TRBJ2-7
length: 16
V: TRBV11-2
D: -
size: -

CDR3: CASSSWDRGPQETQYF
DNA: TGTGCCAGCAGCTCGTGGGACAGGGGGCCCCAAGAGACCCAGTACTTC
J: TRBJ2-5
length: 16
V: TRBV7-9
D: TRBD1
size: -

CDR3: CATLVRQGGTYEQYF
DNA: TGTGCCACACTGGTCCGACAGGGGGGAACCTACGAGCAGTACTTC
J: TRBJ2-7
length: 15
V: TRBV6-5
D: TRBD1
size: -

CDR3: CASSQVGYEQYF
DNA: TGTGCCAGCAGCCAGGTCGGCTACGAGCAGTACTTC
J: TRBJ2-7
length: 12
V: TRBV3-1/TRBV3-2
D: -
size: few

CDR3: CASSPNQMRQGRTEAFF
DNA: TGCGCCAGCAGCCCAAACCAAATGCGACAGGGTCGAACTGAAGCTTTCTTT
J: TRBJ1-1
length: 17
V: TRBV5-1
D: TRBD1
size: -

CDR3: CASSPSTVDSPLHF
DNA: TGTGCCAGCAGCCCCAGCACAGTAGATTCACCCCTCCACTTT
J: TRBJ1-6
length: 14
V: TRBV7-9
D: -
size: -

CDR3: CASSNPGQGSVTF
DNA: TGTGCCAGCAGTAATCCGGGACAGGGTTCGGTCACCTTC
J: TRBJ1-2
length: 13
V: TRBV6-6
D: TRBD1
size: -

CDR3: CASSPERGLNSPLHF
DNA: TGTGCCAGCAGTCCCGAACGCGGTCTTAATTCACCCCTCCACTTT
J: TRBJ1-6
length: 15
V: TRBV6-1
D: -
size: few

CDR3: CASSLLLVGDTQYF
DNA: TGTGCCAGCAGCTTGTTACTAGTGGGGGATACGCAGTATTTT
J: TRBJ2-3
length: 14
V: TRBV7-2
D: -
size: -

CDR3: CAALGAGEQFF
DNA: TGTGCCGCTTTAGGGGCGGGGGAGCAGTTCTTC
J: TRBJ2-1
length: 11
V: TRBV6-5
D: -
size: -

CDR3: CASSPQAGNYGYTF
DNA: TGTGCCAGCTCACCACAGGCGGGTAACTATGGCTACACCTTC
J: TRBJ1-2
length: 14
V: TRBV18
D: -
size: few

CDR3: CASSPGNEKLFF
DNA: TGTGCCAGCAGCCCAGGGAATGAAAAACTGTTTTTT
J: TRBJ1-4
length: 12
V: TRBV6-6
D: -
size: -

CDR3: CASSRTGGHQPQHF
DNA: TGTGCCAGCAGTCGGACAGGGGGCCATCAGCCCCAGCATTTT
J: TRBJ1-5
length: 14
V: TRBV6-5
D: TRBD1
size: -

CDR3: CAWSADRGVQYF
DNA: TGTGCCTGGAGTGCGGACAGGGGAGTGCAGTACTTC
J: TRBJ2-7
length: 12
V: TRBV30
D: TRBD1
size: -

CDR3: CASSYQPPDTYEQYF
DNA: TGTGCCAGCAGTTACCAGCCTCCGGACACCTACGAGCAGTACTTC
J: TRBJ2-7
length: 15
V: TRBV6-5
D: -
size: -

CDR3: CASSLYGTGLDSPLHF
DNA: TGTGCCAGCAGTTTATACGGGACAGGGCTTGATTCACCCCTCCACTTT
J: TRBJ1-6
length: 16
V: TRBV28
D: TRBD1
size: -